The clone carrying this T cell receptor (beta chain) was found once. In the authors' workflow: From reference gene primer amplification, estimates of nucleated cell counts were derived. Here immunoSEQ multiplex PCR was the method, and the copy in TCRdb shows in-frame clones only, minus some. V, J and clone size reflect that table, while D and trimming were determined from the DNA. The sample comprises roughly 150,000 clones, 80% to 85% of which are singletons, and 11% rests with the top ten. The data stem from a study of blood T cell repertoires in COVID-19. V shed 4 bases and J 7 bases; nucleotides not matched to a gene: 16. CDR3 size: 17 residues. Looked up from germline, CDR1 is SGHRS and CDR2 is YFSETQ.

This TCR was recovered from a man in his 70s with active or convalescent COVID-19. The chain uses TRBV5-1 and TRBJ2-7; 11 nucleotides agree with TRBD1. The material sequenced was peripheral blood. CDR3 nucleotides: TGCGCCAGCAGCCCCGAAATGTTCGGACAGGGGGCTTGGGAGCAGTACTTC. Translation: CASSPEMFGQGAWEQYF.